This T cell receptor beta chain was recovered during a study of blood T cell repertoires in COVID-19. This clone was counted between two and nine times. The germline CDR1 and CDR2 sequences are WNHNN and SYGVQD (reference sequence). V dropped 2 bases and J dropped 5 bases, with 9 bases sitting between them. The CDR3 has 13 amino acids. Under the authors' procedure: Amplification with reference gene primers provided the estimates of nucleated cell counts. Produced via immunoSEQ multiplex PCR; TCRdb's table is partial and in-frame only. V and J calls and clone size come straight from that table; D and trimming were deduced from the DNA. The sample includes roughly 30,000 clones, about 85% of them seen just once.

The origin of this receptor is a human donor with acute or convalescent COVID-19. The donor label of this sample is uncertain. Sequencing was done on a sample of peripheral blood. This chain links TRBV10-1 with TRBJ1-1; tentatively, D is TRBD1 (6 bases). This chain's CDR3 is CASSEQGRTEAFF. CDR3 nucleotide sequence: TGCGCCAGCAGTGAGCAGGGGCGGACTGAAGCTTTCTTT.